These 28 T cell receptor beta chains originate from one sample sequenced in a study of shared T cell receptors in the human thymus. Generated by immunoSEQ multiplex PCR, the TCRdb table keeps only in-frame clones and is missing some. Altogether around 730,000 clones are present, approximately 85% being singletons, with the ten largest covering more than 0.01%. These data were also reused for a study on human thymus T cells.

Input material: thymocytes. The receptor source for this set is a girl under three years old with a congenital heart defect.

V usage is TRBV29-1 and J usage is TRBJ1-5; D is ambiguous. The V and J ends lost 4 bases and 3 bases respectively, with 10 bases between them. The germline gives CDR1 SQVTM, CDR2 ANQGSEA. The CDR3 is 13 residues long. The CDR3 region has the DNA TGCAGCGTTGTTCAGGCATACAATCAGCCCCAGCATTTT. This sequence encodes CSVVQAYNQPQHF.

The chain is built from TRBV7-9 and TRBJ1-2; TRBD1 matches 10 bases. The V gene end was trimmed by 5 bases and the J gene end by 4 bases; junction bases not matched to a gene: 10. Germline-derived CDR1 and CDR2 are SEHNR and FQNEAQ (reference sequence). The CDR3 runs 16 residues. The CDR3 is CASSPRTGGLSYGYTF. As DNA, the CDR3 is TGTGCCAGCAGCCCCCGGACAGGGGGTTTAAGCTATGGCTACACCTTC.

This chain connects TRBV5-6 to TRBJ1-2, with TRBD1 matching over 11 bases. Per germline, CDR1 SGHDT and CDR2 YYEEEE. The CDR3 has 17 residues. The J segment lost 7 bases and the V segment lost 1 base, leaving 12 bases of the junction unmatched. CDR3 nucleotide sequence: TGTGCCAGCAGCTTGTCTCCGGGACAGGGGGTCGGCGGTGGCTACACCTTC. Amino acid sequence: CASSLSPGQGVGGGYTF.

V is TRBV6-6 and J is TRBJ1-1; TRBD1 matches at 7 bases. Germline V gene sequence: CDR1 MNHNY, CDR2 SVGAGI (reference sequence). V trimming: 7 bases; J trimming: 4 bases; junction bases outside the gene matches: 3. The CDR3 extends over 12 amino acids. The CDR3 DNA reads TGTGCCAGCAAAGACAGGGCCACTGAAGCTTTCTTT. This sequence encodes CASKDRATEAFF.

This chain's CDR3 is CATSREGQVPNQPQHF. In nucleotides, the CDR3 is TGTGCCACCAGCAGAGAGGGACAAGTACCCAATCAGCCCCAGCATTTT. The V gene is TRBV15, the J gene TRBJ1-5; D possibly corresponds to TRBD1 (6 bases). Trimming removed 0 bases at V and 3 bases at J, with 12 bases between. The CDR3 sequence is 16 residues long. Germline V lookup: CDR1 LNHNV, CDR2 YYDKDF (reference sequence). The full variable domain, in which reference TRBV15 and TRBJ1-5 provide the parts outside the CDR3, is DAMVIQNPRYQVTQFGKPVTLSCSQTLNHNVMYWYQQKSSQAPKLLFHYYDKDFNNEADTPDNFQSRRPNTSFCFLDIRSPGLGDTAMYLCATSREGQVPNQPQHFGDGTRLSIL.

The CDR3 DNA follows: TGTGCCAGCAGCCCGACTAGCGGGGGGGCAGGGTATAAGTACTTC. Its protein is CASSPTSGGAGYKYF. The chain links TRBV7-9 to TRBJ2-7, with TRBD2 identical over 14 bases. CDR1 is SEHNR and CDR2 is FQNEAQ in the germline V gene (reference sequence). CDR3 size: 15 residues. V trimming: 5 bases; J trimming: 11 bases; junction bases outside the gene matches: 11.

The J gene is TRBJ1-1, the V gene TRBV7-9, with a weak D call TRBD1 (6 bases). Germline V gene data show CDR1 as SEHNR and CDR2 as FQNEAQ (reference sequence). The CDR3 totals 17 residues. V lost 3 bases and J lost 4, with 21 bases in between. In DNA form, the CDR3 reads TGTGCCAGCAGCTTCGTTAAGGTACAGGGTAAGGGCACTGAAGCTTTCTTT. Translation: CASSFVKVQGKGTEAFF.

V and J are TRBV6-4 and TRBJ2-4, with no clear D. CDR3 length equals 19 residues. Germline-derived CDR1 and CDR2 are MRHNA and SNTAGT. V was shortened by 0 bases and J by 0 bases, with 18 bases between the two germline ends. The DNA for the CDR3 is TGTGCCAGCAGTGACTCGAGCCCTTTAATAGAACTAGCCAAAAACATTCAGTACTTC. It is translated as CASSDSSPLIELAKNIQYF.

V gene TRBV27 combines with J gene TRBJ1-2; 7 bases map to TRBD1. CDR3 length: 15 residues. V lost 2 bases, J lost 0 bases, and 3 bases stayed unmatched. Germline loops: CDR1 MNHEY, CDR2 SMNVEV (reference sequence). CDR3 bases: TGTGCCAGCAGTTTAGGAACAGGGGCTAACTATGGCTACACCTTC. This translates into CASSLGTGANYGYTF.

In its sample, this clone was seen a few times. The rearrangement joins TRBV21-1 to TRBJ2-7; no DNA check was done on the table's D call, TRBD1. TRBV21-1 corresponds to a pseudogene. The CDR3 runs 15 residues. Here the CDR3 DNA reads TGTGCCAGCAGCAGGAAGGGGACAGGGTGGGACGAGCAGTACTTC. Its protein product is CASSRKGTGWDEQYF.

This clone was counted a single time. The V and J genes are TRBV7-2 and TRBJ2-1; tentative D call: TRBD2 (7 bases). V lost 8 bases to trimming and J lost 5 bases, with 25 bases between them. Germline loops: CDR1 SGHTA, CDR2 FQGNSA. CDR3 length: 17 residues. CDR3 amino acids: CASFTGGRDRRNNEQFF. CDR3 sequence (DNA): TGTGCCAGCTTTACGGGGGGCCGTGATCGCCGAAACAATGAGCAGTTCTTC.

This rearrangement joins TRBV4-1 to TRBJ1-2; D remains unclear. Per germline, CDR1 MGHRA and CDR2 YSYEKL. Trimming pared 4 bases from V and 6 bases from J, leaving 15 bases between. The CDR3 runs 14 residues. The CDR3 loop is CASSPSVPFDGYTF. CDR3 in DNA: TGCGCCAGCAGCCCAAGCGTTCCATTTGATGGCTACACCTTC.

The chain has TRBV2 and TRBJ2-1; TRBD1 matches at 9 bases. Losses at the gene ends were 7 bases for V and 2 bases for J; bases not matched to a gene: 9. Germline V gene lookup returns CDR1 SNHLY and CDR2 FYNNEI. The CDR3 runs to 16 residues. The CDR3 nucleotides read TGTGCCAGCATCGAACTAGGACAGGGGACCTACAATGAGCAGTTCTTC. Translating gives CASIELGQGTYNEQFF.

The V call is TRBV5-1, the J call TRBJ2-5; D is possibly TRBD1 (6 bases). CDR1 and CDR2 (germline): SGHRS, YFSETQ. The CDR3 spans 14 residues. V was clipped by 4 bases and J by 2 bases, with 12 bases between them. For the CDR3, the DNA is TGCGCCAGCAGCCCCACAGGGTTACAAGAGACCCAGTACTTC. It yields the protein CASSPTGLQETQYF.

J is TRBJ2-7 and V is TRBV5-6; D might be TRBD1 (6 bases). The germline V gene has CDR1 SGHDT and CDR2 YYEEEE. The V end was cut by 3 bases, the J end by 4 bases, with 11 bases between. CDR3 length equals 13 residues. The CDR3 protein is CASSSGTKYEQYF. CDR3 sequence (DNA): TGTGCCAGCAGCTCTGGGACAAAGTACGAGCAGTACTTC.

V and J are TRBV5-1 and TRBJ1-6; perhaps TRBD1 as D (6 bases). CDR3 length equals 15 residues. Trimming shortened V by 4 bases and J by 8 bases, and 16 bases separated the two germline ends. Germline lookup yields CDR1 SGHRS and CDR2 YFSETQ. CDR3 bases: TGCGCCAGCAGCCCCGGGGGGACATTGGATTCACCCCTCCACTTT. The encoded protein is CASSPGGTLDSPLHF.

In this sample, this clone turned up a few times. The CDR3 coding sequence is TGTGCCAGCAGTCCCGGGACACAAGAGACCCAGTACTTC. This codes for CASSPGTQETQYF. The chain carries TRBV6-1 and TRBJ2-5; a possible D gene is TRBD1 (6 bases). From germline, CDR1 is MNHNS and CDR2 SASEGT. V was clipped by 5 bases and J by 2 bases, with 9 bases between them. The CDR3 spans 13 residues.

The V gene is TRBV7-9, the J gene TRBJ1-2; D is undetermined. This CDR3 spans 11 amino acids. Germline V lookup: CDR1 SEHNR, CDR2 FQNEAQ (reference sequence). V lost 10 bases and J 4 bases, leaving 10 bases between the germline ends. CDR3 protein: CANDCSYGYTF. The CDR3 nucleotides read TGTGCCAACGACTGTAGCTATGGCTACACCTTC.

This sequence joins TRBV5-6 and TRBJ1-5; possible D gene TRBD1, 5 bases. V was clipped by 0 bases and J by 7 bases, with 26 bases between them. The germline gives CDR1 SGHDT, CDR2 YYEEEE. The CDR3 consists of 19 residues. Written as DNA, the CDR3 is TGTGCCAGCAGCTTGGCGGGTGTTGGATCCAGGGCGTCCGGGCAGCCCCAGCATTTT. Amino acid sequence: CASSLAGVGSRASGQPQHF.

The rearrangement joins TRBV7-2 to TRBJ2-1; 10 bases fit TRBD2. Germline CDR1 and CDR2: SGHTA and FQGNSA. This CDR3 comprises 16 residues. Trimming took 7 bases from V and 2 from J; bases not matched to a gene: 8. The CDR3 loop reads CASNLAGAHTYNEQFF. The CDR3 nucleotides are TGTGCCAGCAACCTAGCGGGGGCGCACACCTACAATGAGCAGTTCTTC.

The chain is built from TRBV6-5 and TRBJ2-5, with D possibly being TRBD1 (6 bases). The CDR3 consists of 16 residues. Deletions cut 0 bases from V and 7 bases from J, with 18 bases between. CDR1 MNHEY and CDR2 SVGAGI come from the germline V gene. Here the CDR3 reads CASSYSWRTVRGTQYF. For the CDR3, the DNA is TGTGCCAGCAGTTACTCGTGGCGGACAGTACGGGGGACCCAGTACTTC.

The chain uses TRBV30 and TRBJ1-1; TRBD1 matches 11 bases. With V trimmed by 2 bases and J by 3 bases, 11 bases remained unmatched. Germline CDR1 and CDR2: GTSNPN and SVGIG (reference sequence). CDR3 size: 17 residues. As DNA, the CDR3 is TGTGCCTGGAGTCTTAAAAGGACAGGGGGCGAGGACACTGAAGCTTTCTTT. It encodes CAWSLKRTGGEDTEAFF.

This clone was recorded once. The genes are TRBV5-4 and TRBJ1-2; 7 bases are shared with TRBD1. CDR1 and CDR2 from the germline V gene are SGHNT and YYREEE (reference sequence). Unmatched junction bases numbered 10, after V lost 5 bases and J lost 3 bases. This CDR3 contains 15 residues. CDR3 in amino acids: CASSPTGRIDYGYTF. The CDR3 DNA is TGTGCCAGCAGTCCGACAGGGAGGATTGACTATGGCTACACCTTC.

This rearrangement joins TRBV5-5 to TRBJ1-4; D gene uncertain. V lost 4 bases and J 8 bases, leaving 21 bases between the germline ends. This CDR3 contains 16 residues. Germline V gene data show CDR1 as SGHKS and CDR2 as YYEKEE (reference sequence). Written as DNA, the CDR3 is TGTGCCAGCAGCCGGGAGTATCATTTAGGAGGAGAAAAACTGTTTTTT. Its translation is CASSREYHLGGEKLFF.

This chain joins TRBV6-1 and TRBJ2-1; TRBD1 matches 9 bases. The CDR3 contains 19 residues. J gave up 0 bases and V 1 base, and 10 bases lay outside the gene matches. Germline-derived CDR1 and CDR2 are MNHNS and SASEGT. The CDR3 loop is CASSEGGQGSLPSYNEQFF. The CDR3 nucleotides are TGTGCCAGCAGTGAAGGAGGACAGGGGTCCCTTCCCTCCTACAATGAGCAGTTCTTC.

The V gene is TRBV6-5, the J gene TRBJ1-1; 7 positions match TRBD1. The CDR3 sequence is 14 residues long. J was trimmed by 8 bases and V by 10 bases; bases with no gene match: 16. The germline V gene encodes CDR1 MNHEY and CDR2 SVGAGI. The CDR3 reads CAIKGGATTGEAFF. CDR3 coding DNA: TGTGCCATCAAAGGGGGCGCCACGACAGGGGAAGCTTTCTTT.

Comment on this clone: One junction end does not reproduce the germline sequence, and a read error may be involved. The gene calls are TRBV19 and TRBJ1-2; 7 bases align to TRBD1. The CDR3 runs to 11 residues. Germline V gene lookup returns CDR1 LNHDA and CDR2 SQIVND (reference sequence). The CDR3 DNA follows: TGTGCCAGTACGTTAGGGGGCCCGAGGATCTTC. Amino acids: CASTLGGPRIF.

V gene TRBV2 combines with J gene TRBJ1-3; no reliable D call. V was trimmed by 6 bases and J by 0 bases, leaving 6 bases between them. The CDR3 covers 13 residues. Germline V gives CDR1 SNHLY, CDR2 FYNNEI. CDR3 amino acids: CASRTISGNTIYF. CDR3 bases: TGTGCCAGCAGGACAATCTCTGGAAACACCATATATTTT.